The 15 T cell receptor beta chains below were found in one sample sequenced in a study of vaccination and CD4 T cells after COVID-19. With the Oncomine TCR Beta short-read assay, DNA from cultured CD4+ T cells was sequenced. TCRdb analysed the PCR reads with MiXCR anew, one entry per CDR3 protein. The table includes about 19,000 distinct CDR3 sequences, about 21% detected once. Treatment given: roughly ten-day PBMC culture with coronavirus spike peptide pools or control peptides (ViraFEST assay). Which antigens these TCRs recognize remains unknown. Material for sequencing was cultured CD4+ T cells from blood. These receptors were obtained from a human donor with COVID-19.

This clonotype was seen more than once but under ten times. J is TRBJ1-2 and V is TRBV5-1, with TRBD1 matching over 7 bases. This CDR3 has 15 residues. Germline-derived CDR1 and CDR2 are SGHRS and YFSETQ. V gave up 0 bases and J gave up 7 bases; unmatched junction bases: 9. For the CDR3, the DNA is TGCGCCAGCAGCTTGGCAGGGGGGCAGACGGGTGGCTACACCTTC. It is translated as CASSLAGGQTGGYTF.

A few counts support this clonotype. The chain carries TRBV14 and TRBJ2-6, with D unresolved. CDR3 length equals 15 residues. The V and J ends lost 6 bases and 0 bases respectively, with 9 bases between them. The germline CDR1 and CDR2 sequences are SGHDN and FVKESK. CDR3 DNA sequence: TGTGCCAGCAGTCAACGGTTCTCTGGGGCCAACGTCCTGACTTTC. Translating gives CASSQRFSGANVLTF.

This clonotype was seen only a few times. This chain joins TRBV11-2 and TRBJ2-3, with a possible D match to TRBD1 (7 bases). V lost 0 bases and J lost 7, with 14 bases in between. This CDR3 has 15 amino acids. Germline V gives CDR1 SGHAT, CDR2 FQNNGV. For the CDR3, the DNA is TGTGCCAGCAGCTTAGACAGGGGGGCACCTAATACGCAGTATTTT. It yields the protein CASSLDRGAPNTQYF.

This clonotype has only a few counts. The V call is TRBV10-3, the J call TRBJ1-1, with D possibly matching TRBD1 (6 bases). The CDR3 extends over 13 amino acids. V was pared by 10 bases and J by 3 bases, with 15 bases between. Germline CDR1 reads ENHRY; CDR2 reads SYGVKD. The CDR3 protein is CATNREGHTEAFF. As DNA, the CDR3 is TGTGCCACCAACAGGGAGGGGCACACTGAAGCTTTCTTT.

V gene TRBV20-1 combines with J gene TRBJ1-1, with TRBD1 matching over 11 bases. CDR1 DFQATT and CDR2 SNEGSKA come from the germline V gene (reference sequence). The CDR3 has 14 residues. The V and J ends lost 4 bases and 8 bases, in that order; junction bases with no gene match: 9. The CDR3 DNA reads TGCAGTGCTAATTCGGGACAGGGGGTTTACGAAGCTTTCTTT. It is translated as CSANSGQGVYEAFF.

There are a few counts of this clonotype. The J gene is TRBJ1-5, the V gene TRBV28; 7 bases align to TRBD1. Per germline, CDR1 MDHEN and CDR2 SYDVKM. The CDR3 runs to 15 residues. With V trimmed by 4 bases and J by 6 bases, 9 bases remained unmatched. For the CDR3, the DNA is TGTGCCAGCAGTTCTGGACAGGTTGACGGTCAGCCCCAGCATTTT. Protein: CASSSGQVDGQPQHF.

This clonotype was counted only a few times. The chain employs TRBV6-5 and TRBJ2-6; weak D call: TRBD2 (5 bases). The germline V and J ends were trimmed by 2 bases and 1 base, with 15 bases remaining between them. Germline V gives CDR1 MNHEY, CDR2 SVGAGI. The CDR3 totals 18 residues. CDR3 sequence (DNA): TGTGCCAGCAGTTACCGGGCCGAGGGTTTGTCTGGGGCCAACGTCCTGACTTTC. It translates to CASSYRAEGLSGANVLTF.

The chain recombines TRBV5-1 with TRBJ2-7; 10 positions agree with TRBD1. From germline, CDR1 is SGHRS and CDR2 YFSETQ. The CDR3 totals 15 residues. Trimming took 1 base from V and 4 from J; bases not matched to a gene: 5. CDR3 sequence: CASSLNPGQGYEQYF. Written as DNA, the CDR3 is TGCGCCAGCAGCTTGAATCCGGGACAGGGGTACGAGCAGTACTTC.

This chain uses TRBV19 with TRBJ1-5; D possibly corresponds to TRBD1 (5 bases). The CDR3 is 16 amino acids. Trimming took off 1 base at V and 2 bases at J, with 12 bases between the two ends. CDR1 is LNHDA and CDR2 is SQIVND in the germline V gene (reference sequence). CDR3 coding DNA: TGTGCCAGTAGTATAGGTTCAGGGAGAGGCAATCAGCCCCAGCATTTT. Protein sequence: CASSIGSGRGNQPQHF.

The chain couples TRBV12-3 or TRBV12-4 to TRBJ2-7; D unresolved. The V end lost 5 bases, the J end lost 2 bases, and 10 bases lay between the germline ends. The CDR3 contains 13 residues. The CDR3 DNA follows: TGTGCCAGCAGTCCAGATACGCCCTACGAGCAGTACTTC. It translates to CASSPDTPYEQYF.

Only a few counts were recorded for this clonotype. The V call is TRBV18, the J call TRBJ2-5; the match to TRBD1 covers 9 bases. The CDR3 consists of 16 residues. CDR1 and CDR2 (germline): KGHSH, LQKENI. V lost 2 bases to trimming and J lost 5 bases; unmatched junction nucleotides: 9. CDR3 in DNA: TGTGCCAGCTCACCATTCGGGACAGGGCTCTGGGAGACCCAGTACTTC. Protein product: CASSPFGTGLWETQYF.

This chain links TRBV12-3 or TRBV12-4 with TRBJ1-5, with D perhaps matching TRBD1 (6 bases). The length of the CDR3 is 15 residues. The germline V and J ends were trimmed by 8 bases and 9 bases, with 23 bases remaining between them. CDR3: CASGGGWQGLRPQHF. CDR3 nucleotide sequence: TGTGCCAGCGGGGGAGGTTGGCAGGGGTTGAGGCCCCAGCATTTT.

This clonotype was seen a handful of times. The rearrangement uses TRBV19 and TRBJ2-3, with D tentatively TRBD2 (7 bases). CDR3 length equals 16 residues. The germline V gene encodes CDR1 LNHDA and CDR2 SQIVND (reference sequence). V was shortened by 3 bases and J by 2 bases, with 15 bases between the two germline ends. CDR3 loop: CASSIGLGGATDTQYF. CDR3 nucleotide sequence: TGTGCCAGTAGTATTGGCCTGGGGGGGGCCACAGATACGCAGTATTTT.

This clonotype was found a few times. The J gene is TRBJ1-2, the V gene TRBV4-1; TRBD1 is a possible D gene (6 bases). The CDR3 is made up of 12 amino acids. The V and J ends lost 0 bases and 8 bases respectively, with 7 bases between them. Per germline, CDR1 MGHRA and CDR2 YSYEKL. In DNA, the CDR3 is TGCGCCAGCAGCCAAGATCAGGGGGGCTACACCTTC. Its protein product is CASSQDQGGYTF.

This clonotype was picked up a small number of times. V is TRBV5-8 and J is TRBJ1-6; D unclear. V was trimmed by 5 bases and J by 0 bases, leaving 12 bases between them. The CDR3 runs to 16 residues. Germline loops: CDR1 SGHTS, CDR2 YDEGEE. CDR3 sequence reads: CASRIGASSYNSPLHF. As DNA, the CDR3 is TGTGCCAGCAGAATCGGAGCGAGCTCCTATAATTCACCCCTCCACTTT.